These 20 T cell receptor beta chains were all obtained from the same sample, sequenced in a study of Graves' ophthalmopathy and Graves' hyperthyroidism. Investigators amplified TCR beta CDR3 regions from RNA transcripts. A first-round RT-PCR used HTBI primers, followed by a second-round multiplex PCR. TCRdb re-called the multiplex PCR reads through MiXCR, storing one row per CDR3 protein. The sample consists of just over 400,000 distinct CDR3 sequences, 20% to 25% of them appearing once. What was sequenced was peripheral blood. These receptors were obtained from a young woman with stable Graves' hyperthyroidism.

The chain has TRBV28 and TRBJ1-2; 8 bases line up with TRBD1. The germline V gene encodes CDR1 MDHEN and CDR2 SYDVKM. The trim removed 7 bases at V and 8 bases at J, leaving 9 bases unmatched. The CDR3 is 13 amino acids. The CDR3 nucleotides read TGTGCCAGCACCCTGGGCAGGGGGCACGGCTACACCTTC. This gives the protein CASTLGRGHGYTF.

This clonotype appeared many times. The chain couples TRBV6-2 or TRBV6-3 to TRBJ1-1; 7 nucleotides align to TRBD1. The CDR3 covers 15 residues. Trimming took 5 bases from V and 5 from J; bases not matched to a gene: 11. Germline CDR1 is MNHEY and CDR2 is SVGEGT. CDR3 residues: CASSRSRQGGTEAFF. CDR3 nucleotide sequence: TGTGCCAGCAGTCGCAGCCGACAGGGTGGGACTGAAGCTTTCTTT.

The table lists this clonotype with many counts. The genes are TRBV6-5 and TRBJ2-7; 8 bases agree with TRBD2. Germline assignment: CDR1 MNHEY and CDR2 SVGAGI. This CDR3 comprises 13 residues. V trimming: 4 bases; J trimming: 3 bases; junction bases outside the gene matches: 2. The CDR3 nucleotides are TGTGCCAGCAGTTGGGGGACTAGCTACGAGCAGTACTTC. Protein sequence: CASSWGTSYEQYF.

The CDR3 region is CSVDSGRAGELFF. The DNA for the CDR3 is TGCAGTGTGGATAGCGGGAGGGCCGGGGAGCTGTTTTTT. This sequence joins TRBV20-1 and TRBJ2-2, with 11 bases aligning to TRBD2. Germline assignment: CDR1 DFQATT and CDR2 SNEGSKA (reference sequence). The V segment lost 7 bases and the J segment 6 bases; nucleotides outside the gene matches: 4. The CDR3 runs 13 residues.

The V and J genes are TRBV6-1 and TRBJ2-2, with TRBD1 matching over 11 bases. The CDR3 runs 17 residues. Unmatched junction bases numbered 8, after V lost 5 bases and J lost 3 bases. CDR1 and CDR2 from the germline V gene are MNHNS and SASEGT. The DNA for the CDR3 is TGTGCCAGCAGTCCCGGGACAGGGGGAACTGACACCGGGGAGCTGTTTTTT. This gives the protein CASSPGTGGTDTGELFF.

This clonotype occurred many times. V gene TRBV27 combines with J gene TRBJ1-1, with 10 bases matching TRBD1. This CDR3 region has 15 residues. V gave up 5 bases and J gave up 4 bases; unmatched junction bases: 7. The germline V gene encodes CDR1 MNHEY and CDR2 SMNVEV (reference sequence). DNA for the CDR3: TGTGCCAGCAGTCCAGGGACAGGGGTCATCACTGAAGCTTTCTTT. It is translated as CASSPGTGVITEAFF.

There are many counts of this clonotype. CDR3 residues: CAWATGGPLAEQYF. The CDR3 DNA reads TGTGCCTGGGCGACGGGGGGGCCCCTCGCCGAGCAGTACTTC. The chain combines TRBV30 with TRBJ2-7; 8 bases map to TRBD2. CDR1 is GTSNPN, CDR2 SVGIG, per germline (reference sequence). V lost 5 bases and J lost 6; bases outside the gene matches: 12. The CDR3 covers 14 residues.

Of note for this clonotype: A read error may explain this, as a much larger clone is one base away. CDR3 amino acids: CASSRDIAYQPQHF. The CDR3, as DNA: TGTGCCAGCAGTCGGGACATCGCCTATCAGCCCCAGCATTTT. This chain uses TRBV12-3 or TRBV12-4 with TRBJ1-5, with D maybe TRBD1 (6 bases). The CDR3 extends over 14 amino acids. V dropped 5 bases and J dropped 5 bases, with 13 bases sitting between them.

This chain links TRBV13 with TRBJ2-5; no clear D gene. The CDR3 spans 13 residues. V was cut by 2 bases and J by 4 bases, with 8 bases left in between. Germline lookup yields CDR1 PRHDT and CDR2 FYEKMQ (reference sequence). CDR3 amino acids: CASSLIGSETQYF. The CDR3, as DNA: TGTGCCAGCAGCTTAATAGGGTCAGAGACCCAGTACTTC.

This clonotype came up many times. This sequence joins TRBV7-2 and TRBJ2-5; 15 nucleotides align to TRBD2. This CDR3 has 18 residues. Losses at the gene ends were 5 bases for V and 7 bases for J; bases not matched to a gene: 14. CDR1 and CDR2 (germline): SGHTA, FQGNSA. CDR3 in amino acids: CASSADPGTSGRLGTQYF. In DNA form, the CDR3 reads TGTGCCAGCAGCGCCGACCCAGGGACTAGCGGGAGGCTAGGGACCCAGTACTTC.

Ten or more counts support this clonotype. One junction end does not reproduce the germline sequence, and a read error may be involved. J is TRBJ1-1 and V is TRBV20-1; TRBD1 is a possible D gene (6 bases). CDR1 and CDR2 (germline): DFQATT, SNEGSKA (reference sequence). The CDR3 runs to 13 residues. CDR3 sequence reads: CSARDKGVTEALF. CDR3 in DNA: TGCAGTGCTAGAGATAAGGGGGTCACTGAAGCTCTCTTT.

As regards this clonotype: Since no conserved phenylalanine or tryptophan closes the CDR3, a read error is the likely cause. This CDR3 reads CASSVTSGTYEQYS. CDR3 DNA sequence: TGTGCCAGCAGCGTTACTAGCGGGACCTACGAGCAGTACTCC. This chain joins TRBV9 and TRBJ2-7, with 10 bases matching TRBD2. In germline, CDR1 is SGDLS, CDR2 YYNGEE. The ends lost 2 bases at V and 2 bases at J; junction bases unmatched: 1. CDR3 length: 14 residues.

This clonotype was seen repeatedly, ten times or more. V usage is TRBV28 and J usage is TRBJ1-6; possible D gene TRBD1, 5 bases. The CDR3 is made up of 15 amino acids. CDR1 MDHEN and CDR2 SYDVKM come from the germline V gene. Trimming removed 6 bases from V and 7 bases from J, with 16 bases in between. The CDR3 nucleotides read TGTGCCAGCAGCTCAGGGTTTAAGGGGAATTCACCCCTCCACTTT. Translated: CASSSGFKGNSPLHF.

This clonotype was observed a handful of times. The chain carries TRBV6-5 and TRBJ2-7; 9 positions agree with TRBD1. V lost 0 bases, J lost 5 bases, and 8 bases stayed unmatched. The germline V gene encodes CDR1 MNHEY and CDR2 SVGAGI. The CDR3 consists of 16 residues. The CDR3 protein is CASSYSNPGTGHEQYF. The CDR3 DNA reads TGTGCCAGCAGTTACTCGAACCCCGGGACAGGGCACGAGCAGTACTTC.

This clonotype has ten or more counts. The chain employs TRBV12-3 or TRBV12-4 and TRBJ2-5; 7 bases map to TRBD1. With 1 base clipped from V and 2 bases from J, the junction kept 16 bases outside the gene matches. The CDR3 is 19 residues long. The CDR3 spells CASSLVFGLTGKDQETQYF. The CDR3 DNA sequence: TGTGCCAGCAGTTTAGTGTTCGGGTTGACAGGGAAAGATCAAGAGACCCAGTACTTC.

In regard to this clonotype: Sequence at one end of the junction differs from germline and may be a read error. The rearrangement links TRBV7-2 to TRBJ2-7, with D perhaps matching TRBD2 (6 bases). From germline, CDR1 is SGHTA and CDR2 FQGNSA. The CDR3 is made up of 14 amino acids. The CDR3 region is CASSNREPPYEQCF. CDR3 nucleotides: TGTGCCAGCAGTAACCGGGAGCCTCCCTACGAGCAGTGCTTC.

The sample holds many counts of this clonotype. This chain links TRBV7-2 with TRBJ1-2; maybe TRBD1 (5 bases). From germline, CDR1 is SGHTA and CDR2 FQGNSA. Trimming pared 5 bases from V and 7 bases from J, leaving 17 bases between. The CDR3 totals 14 residues. The CDR3 DNA follows: TGTGCCAGCAGCCCGTCCCGGGACGGGAGTGGCTACACCTTC. Translated, it gives CASSPSRDGSGYTF.

This chain uses TRBV30 with TRBJ2-7, with a weak D call TRBD2 (5 bases). Germline V gene data show CDR1 as GTSNPN and CDR2 as SVGIG (reference sequence). V was pared by 2 bases and J by 1 base, with 15 bases between. This CDR3 region has 15 residues. This chain's CDR3 is CAWSQGRHYSYEQYF. The CDR3 coding sequence is TGTGCCTGGAGTCAAGGGAGACACTATTCCTACGAGCAGTACTTC.

This clonotype was observed a few times. The chain recombines TRBV30 with TRBJ1-6, with unresolved D. This CDR3 is built from 15 residues. V was trimmed by 3 bases and J by 4 bases, leaving 13 bases between them. The germline V gene has CDR1 GTSNPN and CDR2 SVGIG (reference sequence). CDR3 protein: CAWSVRRDYNSPLHF. In DNA form, the CDR3 reads TGTGCCTGGAGCGTACGTCGGGATTATAATTCACCCCTCCACTTT.

This clonotype showed up many times. This chain joins TRBV19 and TRBJ2-7; maybe TRBD1 (6 bases). Trimming took off 5 bases at V and 0 bases at J, with 14 bases between the two ends. The CDR3 covers 15 residues. Germline CDR1 and CDR2: LNHDA and SQIVND (reference sequence). The CDR3 region is CASSVGTLLSYEQYF. Written as DNA, the CDR3 is TGTGCCAGTAGTGTCGGGACACTACTCTCCTACGAGCAGTACTTC.